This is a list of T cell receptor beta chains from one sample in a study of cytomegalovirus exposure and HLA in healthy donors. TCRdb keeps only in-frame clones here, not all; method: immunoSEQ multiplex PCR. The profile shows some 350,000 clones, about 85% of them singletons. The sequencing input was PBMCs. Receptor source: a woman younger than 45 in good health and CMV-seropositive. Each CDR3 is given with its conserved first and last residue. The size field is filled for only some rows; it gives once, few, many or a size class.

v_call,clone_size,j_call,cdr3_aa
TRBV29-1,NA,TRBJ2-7,CSVVAGRGYEQYF
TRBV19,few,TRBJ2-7,CASKDRGPYEQYF
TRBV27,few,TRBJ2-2,CASSSGQGRVSNGELFF
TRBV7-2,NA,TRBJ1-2,CASSLGPTGGDYGYTF
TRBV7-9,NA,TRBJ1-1,CASRGQGVTEAFF
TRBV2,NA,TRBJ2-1,CASRDRDRAFF
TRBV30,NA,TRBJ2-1,CAWSVSSGGYNEQFF
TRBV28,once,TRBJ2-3,CASRGTSVSDTQYF
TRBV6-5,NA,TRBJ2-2,CASSYFGELFF
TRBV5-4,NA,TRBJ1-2,CASSPTRGIDGYTF
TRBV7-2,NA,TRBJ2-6,CASSLGFAGSGANVLTF
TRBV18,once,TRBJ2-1,CASSPPISSGRWNEQFF
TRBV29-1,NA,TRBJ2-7,CSVPRGHEQYF
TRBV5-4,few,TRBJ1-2,CASSFDSSSVNYGYTF
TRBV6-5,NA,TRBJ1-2,CATSPGGQGGYGYTF
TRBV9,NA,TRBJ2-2,CASSVEAFSRFTGELFF
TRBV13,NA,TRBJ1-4,CASSLGGTGSEKLFF
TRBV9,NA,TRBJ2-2,CASSVVGGTGELFF
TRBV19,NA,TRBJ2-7,CASSLGSYEQYF
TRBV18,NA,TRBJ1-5,CASSPLDRPNQPQHF
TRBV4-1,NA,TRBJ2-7,CASSPSGISVYEQYF
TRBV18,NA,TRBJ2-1,CASSPGTGRYNEQFF
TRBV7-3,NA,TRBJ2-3,CASSLTGGLGTDTQYF
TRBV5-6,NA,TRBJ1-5,CASSLGTYNQPQHF
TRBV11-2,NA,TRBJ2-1,CASSLGGSTVYEQFF
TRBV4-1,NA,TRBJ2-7,CASSQVVLGVSSYEQYF
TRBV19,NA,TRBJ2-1,CASSTNRQSRSYNEQFF
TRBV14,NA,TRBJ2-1,CASSQEILAGVSEQFF
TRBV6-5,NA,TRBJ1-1,CASRDQENTEAFF
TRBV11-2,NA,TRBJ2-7,CASSSQIAGGRDEQYF
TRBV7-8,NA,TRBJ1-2,CASSGGQDYGYTF
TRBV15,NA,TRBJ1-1,CATSRDGRGAMNTEAFF
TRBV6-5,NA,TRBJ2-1,CASSYGGSPYNEQFF
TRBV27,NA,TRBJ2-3,CASSRGGLLPSTDTQYF
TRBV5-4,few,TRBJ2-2,CASSSGGAGELFF
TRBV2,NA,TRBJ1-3,CASSYLSSGNTIYF
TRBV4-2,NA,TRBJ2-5,CASSQKLAGGETQYF
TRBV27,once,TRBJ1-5,CASSPDGQGQPQHF
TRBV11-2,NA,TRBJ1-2,CASSRTDRNYGYTF
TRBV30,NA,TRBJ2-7,CAGEDSYEQYF
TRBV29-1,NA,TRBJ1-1,CSVDWAGQKNTEAFF
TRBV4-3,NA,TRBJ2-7,CASSLGPSGSYEQYF
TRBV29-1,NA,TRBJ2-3,CSVRTTGGVTDTQYF
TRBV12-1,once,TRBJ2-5,CASSPSGGVGETQYF
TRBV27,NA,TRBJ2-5,CASSLTVRETQYF
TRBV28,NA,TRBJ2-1,CASGTESEQFF